Below, one T cell receptor beta chain is given with its context. The PCR used 60 Vbeta and 13 Jbeta primers. Produced via immunoSEQ multiplex PCR; TCRdb's table is partial and in-frame only. There are 150,000 or so clones in the sample; approximately 77% occur only once, and around 2.4% lies in the top ten. This specimen comes from a study of cytomegalovirus exposure and HLA in healthy donors. The length of the CDR3 is 13 residues. Germline V gives CDR1 SQVTM, CDR2 ANQGSEA. Trimming at V came to 7 bases and at J to 2 bases, leaving 4 bases not matched to a gene. Sequenced sample: PBMCs. V and J are TRBV29-1 and TRBJ2-2; the match to TRBD2 covers 7 bases. The clonotype comes from a female donor in good health and CMV-seronegative. DNA of the CDR3: TGCAGCGGCGGGGGATATAACACCGGGGAGCTGTTTTTT. It specifies CSGGGYNTGELFF.